This T cell receptor (beta chain) comes out of a study of T cell responses to AZD1222 COVID-19 vaccine (dated by TCRdb to the early 2020s). For context, the study as a whole: TCR sequencing covered more than 230 trial participants: approximately 200 given two doses of AZD1222 and 26 given two doses of MenACWY control vaccine. Trial participants were enrolled by age into 18-55, 56-69 and 70-plus year subgroups, with roughly 160, 29 and 62 TCR-sequenced participants respectively. Overall study results and their limits: Reportedly, almost half of the unique spike-specific TCRs recognized epitopes lying outside the regions that are mutated in the B.1.351 and B.1.1.7 variants. The vaccine-associated CD4 TCRs covered the entire spike protein, and the dominant responses fell in regions 160-218 and 743-854. Because no day 14 peak-response samples were available, the repertoires could be characterized only after the peak T cell response. Participants were mostly white British, with more females than males. The authors suggested clonal diversity may have been underestimated. A significant rise in spike-specific TCR breadth and depth was observed after two AZD1222 doses relative to day 0 and relative to MenACWY recipients. Conclusions about previously exposed vaccinees are limited because only five to seven AZD1222 recipients were SARS-CoV-2 seropositive at baseline. The 56-69-year group was small, and its depth increase did not reach significance, likely because of low power.

Comments on this clone: Its antigen specificity is not known. No base quality information exists; no much larger clone differs at one position.

The CDR3 regions of human TCRbeta chains were analyzed by immunosequencing. The paper's data handling went like this. Repertoire TCRs were checked for matches against a reference library of SARS-CoV-2-specific TCRs that had been generated using the MIRA antigen-specificity platform. Breadth was defined as the fraction of unique TCRs that were SARS-CoV-2-associated, and depth was defined as the fraction of total T cells that were SARS-CoV-2-associated. Using the MIRA data, each spike-specific TCR was mapped to the spike region that the TCR reacts to and placed in a CD4 or CD8 class. Log10-transformed breadth and depth values were compared by one-way ANOVA with Sidak's multiple comparisons tests. TCRdb took over this immuneACCESS table, retaining in-frame rearrangements with V and J assigned. Such tables are incomplete; in checked studies, under half of the missing clones stem from an unresolved V gene, and the remainder is unexplained. V, J and clone size are taken as reported in that table, and D and trimming were inferred from the DNA itself. The sample table holds some 150,000 clones, of which roughly four fifths were seen once. 4.1% of the sample belongs to the ten largest clones.

The time point label, read with the paper, signifies: baseline before first vaccination. The treatment or condition label, as the study defines it: meningococcal conjugate vaccine given as trial control. Vaccinee samples came from UK trials COV001 and COV002, including a single-blind randomized controlled phase 2/3 trial of AZD1222 (ChAdOx1 nCoV-19) in healthy adults. For TCRbeta chain sequencing, PBMC samples from trial participants were taken at day 0 and at day 28 after the second dose. A distance of 18 bases separates the germline ends of V and J, which lose 5 bases and 8 bases respectively. Its CDR3 holds 14 amino acids, cysteine through phenylalanine. Only the CDR3 DNA is retained, 42 bases long and in frame from the first base. CDR1 and CDR2, per the germline V gene, are MNHEY and SVGAGI.

Sequenced material: peripheral blood, taken on day 0 of MenACWY control vaccination. The chain is assembled from TRBV6-5 and TRBJ1-2; no D gene can be assigned with confidence. The sequence was obtained from an adult in good health. The CDR3 in this case is CASSSLFGMRGYTF. The bases are TGTGCCAGCAGTAGCCTGTTTGGGATGAGGGGCTACACCTTC.